These 18 T cell receptor beta chains were sequenced from one sample in a study of T-cell memory formation after mild COVID-19. Each CDR3 protein gets one entry after TCRdb re-called the 5' RACE reads with MiXCR. The table includes approximately 430,000 distinct CDR3 sequences, around 22% detected once. Sequences were obtained from PBMCs or a T cell subset sorted from them (not recorded which). These TCRs come from an adult woman who had mild COVID-19 (a few samples of this study predate the infection). Cell type and time point are not known.

The chain joins TRBV6-5 to TRBJ2-1; 12 nucleotides agree with TRBD2. The CDR3 extends over 16 amino acids. Per germline, CDR1 MNHEY and CDR2 SVGAGI. J lost 3 bases, V lost 6 bases, and 6 bases had no gene match. The DNA of the CDR3 is TGTGCCAGCAGCAGGACTAGCGGGGAGTTCTACAATGAGCAGTTCTTC. Protein: CASSRTSGEFYNEQFF.

This chain links TRBV29-1 with TRBJ2-1, with TRBD2 identical over 12 bases. Germline V CDR1 and CDR2: SQVTM, ANQGSEA. V trimming: 3 bases; J trimming: 7 bases; junction bases outside the gene matches: 7. The CDR3 has 15 residues. The CDR3 coding sequence is TGCAGCGTTGATTCTAGCGGGAGGGGTAAAAATGAGCAGTTCTTC. It translates to CSVDSSGRGKNEQFF.

The sample holds a few counts of this clonotype. V and J are TRBV7-2 and TRBJ2-2; D perhaps matches TRBD1 (6 bases). V lost 5 bases and J lost 3, with 16 bases in between. This CDR3 is 16 amino acids long. Germline-derived CDR1 and CDR2 are SGHTA and FQGNSA. In nucleotides, the CDR3 is TGTGCCAGCAGCCCCCCCCAGGGGTTGGACACCGGGGAGCTGTTTTTT. Protein sequence: CASSPPQGLDTGELFF.

V gene TRBV7-2 combines with J gene TRBJ2-3; maybe TRBD2 (5 bases). Germline CDR1 is SGHTA and CDR2 is FQGNSA. Trimming cost V 3 bases and J 2 bases, with 9 bases left between them. This CDR3 has 14 amino acids. CDR3 protein: CASSFRGYTDTQYF. The CDR3 nucleotides read TGTGCCAGCAGCTTCCGGGGATACACAGATACGCAGTATTTT. Using reference TRBV7-2 and TRBJ2-3 for the parts outside the CDR3, the full variable domain is GAGVSQSPSNKVTEKGKDVELRCDPISGHTALYWYRQSLGQGLEFLIYFQGNSAPDKSGLPSDRFSAERTGGSVSTLTIQRTQQEDSAVYLCASSFRGYTDTQYFGPGTRLTVL.

This clonotype was counted many times. The chain combines TRBV9 with TRBJ2-7; the D call may be TRBD1 or TRBD2 (5 bases each). This CDR3 contains 14 residues. Germline V CDR1 and CDR2: SGDLS, YYNGEE. The germline V and J ends were trimmed by 0 bases and 3 bases, with 10 bases remaining between them. CDR3 nucleotide sequence: TGTGCCAGCAGCGTAGCCGGGACCAGCTACGAGCAGTACTTC. It codes for CASSVAGTSYEQYF. Full variable domain (missing parts from reference TRBV9 and TRBJ2-7): DSGVTQTPKHLITATGQRVTLRCSPRSGDLSVYWYQQSLDQGLQFLIQYYNGEERAKGNILERFSAQQFPDLHSELNLSSLELGDSALYFCASSVAGTSYEQYFGPGTRLTVT.

The V gene is TRBV15, the J gene TRBJ2-1; D not resolved. The CDR3 has 15 residues. V lost 4 bases and J 0 bases, leaving 10 bases between the germline ends. CDR1 and CDR2 from the germline V gene are LNHNV and YYDKDF (reference sequence). The CDR3 loop is CATSTYKGSYNEQFF. CDR3 in DNA: TGTGCCACCAGCACCTATAAAGGCTCCTACAATGAGCAGTTCTTC.

The chain's CDR3 is CAAVRGPNSPLHF. The DNA for the CDR3 is TGTGCCGCGGTCAGGGGGCCCAATTCACCCCTCCACTTT. The V and J genes are TRBV6-6 and TRBJ1-6; 8 nucleotides align to TRBD1. CDR1 is MNHNY, CDR2 SVGAGI, per germline (reference sequence). V was clipped by 11 bases and J by 7 bases; unmatched bases: 7. This CDR3 has 13 residues.

This CDR3 reads CSARGLGDTQYF. CDR3 bases: TGCAGTGCTAGAGGTCTTGGGGATACGCAGTATTTT. The chain couples TRBV20-1 to TRBJ2-3; unclear D gene. V was pared by 1 base and J by 6 bases, with 8 bases between. Germline V gene lookup returns CDR1 DFQATT and CDR2 SNEGSKA (reference sequence). The CDR3 spans 12 residues.

The rearrangement links TRBV12-3 or TRBV12-4 to TRBJ2-3; D is unclear. Between the trimmed V and J ends, which lost 7 bases and 6 bases, there was a span of 11 bases. This CDR3 is built from 12 residues. The CDR3 region is CASTLVGDTQYF. The DNA of the CDR3 is TGTGCCAGCACCCTCGTGGGTGATACGCAGTATTTT.

The CDR3 nucleotides are TGTGCCAGCAGCCTAGGGACACCGGATGGAGATACGCAGTATTTT. The encoded protein is CASSLGTPDGDTQYF. The chain combines TRBV12-3 or TRBV12-4 with TRBJ2-3, with D maybe TRBD1 (6 bases). V gave up 6 bases and J gave up 5 bases, with 18 bases separating them. This CDR3 has 15 residues.

This sequence joins TRBV15 and TRBJ2-7, with D perhaps TRBD2 (6 bases). The germline V and J ends were trimmed by 3 bases and 6 bases, with 21 bases remaining between them. The CDR3 is 16 residues long. Looked up from germline, CDR1 is LNHNV and CDR2 is YYDKDF (reference sequence). The chain's CDR3 is CATSSKKGTGSFEQYF. The CDR3, as DNA: TGTGCCACCAGCAGCAAGAAAGGGACTGGCTCTTTCGAGCAGTACTTC.

This clonotype was seen more than once but under ten times. The rearrangement links TRBV7-3 to TRBJ1-1, with a weak D call TRBD1 (5 bases). From germline, CDR1 is SGHTA and CDR2 FQGTGA. Between the trimmed V and J ends, which lost 6 bases and 4 bases, there was a span of 15 bases. The CDR3 is 14 residues long. CDR3 region: CASSSGPSSTEAFF. The CDR3 DNA reads as TGTGCCAGCAGTTCGGGACCGTCGAGCACTGAAGCTTTCTTT.

The chain recombines TRBV5-1 with TRBJ1-1, with D possibly being TRBD1 (5 bases). This CDR3 region has 14 residues. The V gene's germline CDR1 is SGHRS and CDR2 YFSETQ. Deletions cut 0 bases from V and 3 bases from J, with 9 bases between. Here the CDR3 DNA reads TGCGCCAGCAGCTTGGGAGCAGGGCACACTGAAGCTTTCTTT. This gives the protein CASSLGAGHTEAFF.

This clonotype has a count of ten or more. This sequence joins TRBV18 and TRBJ2-7; the D is unclear. The CDR3 covers 12 residues. Germline V gene lookup returns CDR1 KGHSH and CDR2 LQKENI. Trimming removed 2 bases at V and 6 bases at J, with 8 bases between. The CDR3 loop reads CASSPSRAEQYF. CDR3 nucleotides: TGTGCCAGCTCACCATCCCGGGCCGAGCAGTACTTC.

This chain joins TRBV20-1 and TRBJ2-7; D remains unclear. V was shortened by 0 bases and J by 2 bases, with 11 bases between the two germline ends. The CDR3 sequence is 14 residues long. Germline V gives CDR1 DFQATT, CDR2 SNEGSKA (reference sequence). The CDR3 coding sequence is TGCAGTGCTAGAGATAACGGATCCCCCTACGAGCAGTACTTC. Translated, it gives CSARDNGSPYEQYF.

The chain is built from TRBV30 and TRBJ1-6, with D possibly TRBD1 on 6 matching bases. This CDR3 spans 14 amino acids. V was shortened by 3 bases and J by 7 bases, with 13 bases between the two germline ends. Germline CDR1 reads GTSNPN; CDR2 reads SVGIG (reference sequence). This chain's CDR3 is CAWSADRSNSPLHF. In DNA form, the CDR3 reads TGTGCCTGGAGCGCAGACAGGTCAAATTCACCCCTCCACTTT.

This chain joins TRBV5-1 and TRBJ2-1; 11 nucleotides match TRBD2. V was pared by 3 bases and J by 10 bases, with 6 bases of the junction left unmatched. This CDR3 region has 14 residues. Germline values: CDR1 SGHRS, CDR2 YFSETQ. CDR3 sequence (DNA): TGCGCCAGCAGCTGGGATAGCGGGGGGGCCGAGCAGTTCTTC. Translated: CASSWDSGGAEQFF.

V usage is TRBV5-1 and J usage is TRBJ1-5; D is unclear. The ends were cut back, 1 base at V and 1 base at J, with 9 bases in the middle. The germline V gene encodes CDR1 SGHRS and CDR2 YFSETQ. The CDR3 extends over 15 amino acids. This CDR3 is CASSLYGYSNQPQHF. Here the CDR3 DNA reads TGCGCCAGCAGCTTGTACGGGTACAGCAATCAGCCCCAGCATTTT.